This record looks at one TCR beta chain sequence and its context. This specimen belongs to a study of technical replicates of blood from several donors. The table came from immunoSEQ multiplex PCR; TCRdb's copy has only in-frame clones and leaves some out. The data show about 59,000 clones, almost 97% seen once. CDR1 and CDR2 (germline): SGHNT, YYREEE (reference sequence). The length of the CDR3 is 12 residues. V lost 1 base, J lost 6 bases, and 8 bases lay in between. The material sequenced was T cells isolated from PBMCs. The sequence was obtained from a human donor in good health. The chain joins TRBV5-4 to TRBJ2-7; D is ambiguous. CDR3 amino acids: CASSLWRGEQYF. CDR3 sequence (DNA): TGTGCCAGCAGCTTGTGGCGAGGCGAGCAGTACTTC.